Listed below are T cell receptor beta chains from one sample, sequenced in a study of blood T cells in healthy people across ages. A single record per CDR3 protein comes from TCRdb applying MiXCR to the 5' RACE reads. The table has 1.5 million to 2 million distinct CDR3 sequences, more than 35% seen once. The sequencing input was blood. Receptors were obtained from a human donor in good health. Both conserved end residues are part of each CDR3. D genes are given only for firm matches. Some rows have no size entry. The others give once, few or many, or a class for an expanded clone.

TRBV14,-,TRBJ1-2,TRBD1,CASSQEVSGQGIGGYTF,TGTGCCAGCAGCCAAGAAGTATCAGGACAGGGTATAGGTGGTTACACCTTC
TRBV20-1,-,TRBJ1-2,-,CSASFGGSYGYTF,TGCAGTGCTAGTTTCGGTGGCAGCTATGGCTACACCTTC
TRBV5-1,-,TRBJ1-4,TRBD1,CASSLTVGQQLEKLFF,TGCGCCAGCAGCTTAACGGTGGGACAGCAATTGGAAAAACTGTTTTTT
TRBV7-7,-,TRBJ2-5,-,CASSPQGPGGTQYF,TGTGCCAGCAGCCCCCAGGGGCCCGGGGGGACCCAGTACTTC
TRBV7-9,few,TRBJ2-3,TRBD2,CASSSGGRSTDTQYF,TGTGCCAGCTCTAGCGGGGGCCGTAGCACAGATACGCAGTATTTT
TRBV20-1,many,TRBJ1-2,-,CSATPPPTYGYTF,TGCAGTGCTACTCCGCCCCCGACCTATGGCTACACCTTC
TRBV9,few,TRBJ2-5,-,CASSVAGTQETQYF,TGTGCCAGCAGCGTAGCGGGGACCCAAGAGACCCAGTACTTC
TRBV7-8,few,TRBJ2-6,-,CASSWPGVPGANVLTF,TGTGCCAGCAGCTGGCCCGGGGTCCCTGGGGCCAACGTCCTGACTTTC
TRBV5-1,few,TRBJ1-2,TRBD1,CASSTGQPSNYGYTF,TGCGCCAGTAGCACGGGACAGCCATCTAACTATGGCTACACCTTC
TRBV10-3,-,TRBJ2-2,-,CAISELAQRAGELFF,TGTGCCATCAGTGAGTTGGCACAAAGGGCCGGGGAGCTGTTTTTT
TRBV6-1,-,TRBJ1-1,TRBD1,CASSGSWDRANTEAFF,TGTGCCAGCAGTGGATCATGGGACAGGGCGAACACTGAAGCTTTCTTT
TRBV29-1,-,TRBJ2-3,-,CSRRRPGGDTQYF,TGCAGCCGTAGGCGACCCGGGGGAGATACGCAGTATTTT
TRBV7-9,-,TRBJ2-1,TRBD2,CASSLPSGIYNEQFF,TGTGCCAGCAGCTTACCCAGCGGGATTTACAATGAGCAGTTCTTC
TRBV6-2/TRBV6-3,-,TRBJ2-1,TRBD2,CASSSLAGGYEQFF,TGTGCCAGCAGTTCTCTCGCGGGAGGGTACGAGCAGTTCTTC
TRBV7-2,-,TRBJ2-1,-,CASVWRGGSSYNEQFF,TGTGCCAGCGTTTGGCGCGGGGGCAGCTCCTACAATGAGCAGTTCTTC
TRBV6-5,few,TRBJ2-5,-,CASSPEGLEWETQYF,TGTGCCAGCAGTCCGGAAGGACTCGAATGGGAGACCCAGTACTTC
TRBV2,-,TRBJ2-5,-,CASSELFGETQYF,TGTGCCAGCAGTGAGCTATTTGGAGAGACCCAGTACTTC
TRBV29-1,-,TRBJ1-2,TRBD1,CSVATGPNGYTF,TGCAGCGTCGCGACAGGGCCCAATGGCTACACCTTC
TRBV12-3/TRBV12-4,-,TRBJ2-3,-,CASSFEGLSTDTQYF,TGTGCCAGCAGTTTCGAGGGGCTTAGCACAGATACGCAGTATTTT
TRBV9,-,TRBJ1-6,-,CASSTGSNSPLHF,TGTGCCAGCTCCACGGGGTCCAATTCACCCCTCCACTTT
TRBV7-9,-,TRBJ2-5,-,CASSLLLDQETQYF,TGTGCCAGCAGCTTACTCCTAGACCAAGAGACCCAGTACTTC
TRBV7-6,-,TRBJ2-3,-,CASSLRLGGDTQYF,TGTGCCAGCAGCTTAAGATTGGGGGGAGATACGCAGTATTTT
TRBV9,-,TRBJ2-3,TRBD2,CASSVGPRGDTDTQYF,TGTGCCAGCAGCGTAGGCCCGCGGGGGGACACAGATACGCAGTATTTT
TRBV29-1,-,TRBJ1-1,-,CSVKRSDTNTEAFF,TGCAGCGTTAAGCGATCGGACACGAACACTGAAGCTTTCTTT
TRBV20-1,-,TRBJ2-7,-,CSARGLLAGTYEQYF,TGCAGTGCTAGAGGACTGCTGGCGGGGACCTACGAGCAGTACTTC
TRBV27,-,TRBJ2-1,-,CASSWSDSYNEQFF,TGTGCCAGCAGTTGGTCCGACTCCTACAATGAGCAGTTCTTC
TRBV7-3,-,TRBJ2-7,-,CASSPQMGGEQYF,TGTGCCAGCAGCCCGCAGATGGGTGGCGAGCAGTACTTC
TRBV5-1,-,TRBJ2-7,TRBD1,CASTETGGSCEQYF,TGCGCCAGCACTGAGACAGGGGGCTCCTGCGAGCAGTACTTC
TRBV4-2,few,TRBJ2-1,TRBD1,CASSQEGGANNEQFF,TGTGCCAGCAGCCAAGAAGGGGGCGCGAACAATGAGCAGTTCTTC
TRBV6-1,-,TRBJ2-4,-,CAISEPKRGGIQYF,TGTGCCATCAGTGAGCCAAAGAGGGGAGGCATTCAGTACTTC
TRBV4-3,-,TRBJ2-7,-,CASSQEAGEAYEQYF,TGCGCCAGCAGCCAAGAAGCGGGTGAGGCCTACGAGCAGTACTTC
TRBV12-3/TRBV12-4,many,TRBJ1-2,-,CASSPTPNYGYTF,TGTGCCAGCAGCCCGACACCTAACTATGGCTACACCTTC
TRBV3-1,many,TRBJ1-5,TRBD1,CASSRDGTGSQPQHF,TGTGCCAGCAGCCGGGATGGGACAGGGAGTCAGCCCCAGCATTTT
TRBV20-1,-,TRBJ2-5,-,CSASVRSQAGEQYF,TGCAGTGCTAGTGTTCGCAGCCAGGCAGGGGAGCAGTACTTC
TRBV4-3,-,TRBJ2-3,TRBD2,CASSQDDRRGVGDTQYF,TGCGCCAGCAGCCAAGATGACAGGCGGGGGGTTGGAGATACGCAGTATTTT
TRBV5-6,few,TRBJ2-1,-,CASTNVDRLDNEQFF,TGTGCCAGCACTAACGTTGACAGGCTGGACAATGAGCAGTTCTTC
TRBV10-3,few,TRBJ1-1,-,CAIKVGGNTEAFF,TGTGCCATCAAGGTCGGGGGGAACACTGAAGCTTTCTTT
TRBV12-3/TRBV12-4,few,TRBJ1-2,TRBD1,CASSATGGSVGYTF,TGTGCCAGCAGTGCGACAGGGGGGAGTGTTGGCTACACCTTC
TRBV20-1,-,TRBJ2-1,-,CSGIRDSRGDEQFF,TGCAGTGGCATAAGGGACTCCCGAGGGGATGAGCAGTTCTTC
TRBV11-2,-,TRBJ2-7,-,CASSLAALGQFNEQYF,TGTGCCAGCAGCTTAGCAGCGCTGGGACAATTTAACGAGCAGTACTTC
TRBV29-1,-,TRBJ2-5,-,CSSGQHQETQYF,TGCAGCTCGGGACAACATCAAGAGACCCAGTACTTC
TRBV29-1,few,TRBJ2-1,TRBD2,CSVVGLLAGNYNEQFF,TGCAGCGTTGTAGGGTTACTAGCGGGGAACTACAATGAGCAGTTCTTC
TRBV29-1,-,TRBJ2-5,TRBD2,CSVGGGERGTQYF,TGCAGCGTTGGCGGGGGGGAGAGAGGGACCCAGTACTTC
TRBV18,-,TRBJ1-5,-,CASSPAVREPQHF,TGTGCCAGCTCACCGGCTGTGAGAGAGCCCCAGCATTTT
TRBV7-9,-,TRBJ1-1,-,CASSPSMAYTEAFF,TGTGCCAGCAGCCCCTCCATGGCTTACACTGAAGCTTTCTTT
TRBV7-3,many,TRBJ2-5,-,CASSPTGLQETQYF,TGTGCCAGCAGCCCCACGGGGCTTCAAGAGACCCAGTACTTC
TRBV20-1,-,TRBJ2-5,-,CSARDFEETSRGQETQYF,TGCAGTGCTAGAGATTTCGAGGAGACTAGCAGGGGACAAGAGACCCAGTACTTC
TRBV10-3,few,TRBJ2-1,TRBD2,CAISPTSGGTGNNEQFF,TGTGCCATCAGTCCGACTAGCGGGGGGACTGGGAACAATGAGCAGTTCTTC
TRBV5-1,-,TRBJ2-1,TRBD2,CASSLLSGNSYNEQFF,TGCGCCAGCAGCTTACTTAGCGGGAATTCCTACAATGAGCAGTTCTTC
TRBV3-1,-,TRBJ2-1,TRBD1,CASTLGPGQGDNEQFF,TGTGCCAGCACCCTTGGCCCGGGACAGGGTGACAATGAGCAGTTCTTC
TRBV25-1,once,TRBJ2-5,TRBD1,CASSEWAGGRETQYF,TGTGCCAGTAGTGAATGGGCAGGGGGCCGGGAGACCCAGTACTTC
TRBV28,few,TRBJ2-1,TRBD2,CASSSPAGGLGEQFF,TGTGCCAGCAGTTCCCCGGCGGGGGGGCTGGGTGAGCAGTTCTTC
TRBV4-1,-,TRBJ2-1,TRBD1,CASSDRQGHNEQFF,TGCGCCAGCAGCGATAGACAGGGGCACAATGAGCAGTTCTTC
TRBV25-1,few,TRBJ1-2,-,CASSEYYTNYGYTF,TGTGCCAGCAGTGAATATTACACGAACTATGGCTACACCTTC
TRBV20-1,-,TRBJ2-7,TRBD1,CSARGDSSSQYF,TGCAGTGCTAGAGGGGACAGCTCGTCCCAGTACTTC
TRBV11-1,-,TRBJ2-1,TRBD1,CASSLADRGDNEQFF,TGTGCCAGCAGCTTAGCCGACAGGGGGGACAATGAGCAGTTCTTC
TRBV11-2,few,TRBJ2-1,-,CASTITGGPYNEQFF,TGTGCCAGCACCATAACTGGGGGGCCCTACAATGAGCAGTTCTTC